The entry below gives a single TCR beta chain sequence along with its context. As yet, its antigen is unknown. This entry comes from a study of Tregs in tolerant kidney transplant recipients. Findings of the study overall: The most relevant donor-specific Treg TCRbeta repertoire apparently came from expansion with activated donor B cells. This study did not directly address biological reproducibility. Findings come from small patient numbers and require larger validation.

Thawed PBMCs were FACS-sorted into unstimulated CD4+CD25+CD127- regulatory T cells, CD4+CD25- non-regulatory cells, CD4 and CD8 cells. From germline, CDR1 is MGHRA and CDR2 YSYEKL. Between the trimmed V and J ends, which lost 7 bases and 8 bases, there was a span of 20 bases. There are 15 residues in the CDR3. Assay: immunoSEQ multiplex PCR; the TCRdb copy retains only in-frame clones and omits some. Of around 52,000 clones listed, over 70% were seen once; the top ten hold about 5%. The source of this sequence is a human donor in good health. The material sequenced was CD4+ T cells from blood. This chain uses TRBV4-1 with TRBJ1-4; perhaps TRBD1 as D (6 bases). This CDR3 reads CASKTGTSRKEKLFF. CDR3 in DNA: TGCGCCAGCAAAACAGGGACCTCTAGGAAGGAAAAACTGTTTTTT.